This is a list of T cell receptor beta chains from one sample in a study of blood T cell repertoires in COVID-19. The assay was immunoSEQ multiplex PCR, and TCRdb's table has in-frame clones only and misses some. This repertoire shows under 400,000 clones, around 86% found once; its top ten account for 3.5% to 4.5%. Sample: PBMCs or T cells enriched from blood (not recorded which). These receptors were obtained from a woman in her thirties or forties with acute COVID-19. The CDR3 runs from the conserved cysteine through the conserved F or W. The order of the fields is D gene, V gene, CDR3 protein. D genes are given only for firm matches.

>.|TRBV2
CASTGVGTLQETQYF
>TRBD2|TRBV7-9
CASSLAGGVNEQYF
>TRBD1|TRBV3-1/TRBV3-2
CASSRTGVITEAFF
>.|TRBV7-2
CASSLLTYEQYF
>.|TRBV7-2
CASSSQGSTEAFF
>TRBD2|TRBV10-3
CATGGTSGLQETQYF
>TRBD2|TRBV5-4
CASSYSGSYYNEQFF
>TRBD1|TRBV27
CASSRRDSFATNEKLFF
>TRBD1|TRBV5-1
CASKRGTGSYEQYF
>TRBD1|TRBV5-1
CASSLTGVPYNEQFF
>TRBD1|TRBV6-5
CASSYSKTGKNTEAFF
>TRBD1|TRBV27
CASSFRQGLDTQYF
>.|TRBV28
CASSFGGPIEKLFF
>.|TRBV18
CASSGGAVMDSPLHF
>.|TRBV19
CASSTQGWNTEAFF
>.|TRBV7-2
CASSAPRGNSPLHF
>TRBD1|TRBV18
CASSPDEGANYGYTF
>TRBD1|TRBV10-1
CASLPRDRPKRENTEAFF
>TRBD1|TRBV6-5
CASSYRDRGFYEQYF
>TRBD1|TRBV7-9
CASRATGGTKGQFF
>.|TRBV18
CASSPQGGRNTEAFF
>TRBD1|TRBV10-3
CAISESDRAGGYTF
>TRBD1|TRBV7-8
CASSPTGYYGYTF
>.|TRBV12-2
CASRSPRDCSQETQYF
>TRBD2|TRBV5-4
CASSPGTSGGLISTDTQYF
>.|TRBV19
CASSIDYREGEQFF
>TRBD1|TRBV9
CASSVAKGQGHTGELFF
>.|TRBV4-2
CASSQDGASLGGYTF
>.|TRBV19
CASSIGGPDEQYF
>TRBD1|TRBV28
CASSPLGGQGWEQYF
>.|TRBV24-1
CATSDPTVNTGELFF
>.|TRBV5-1
CASSLLDSLQETQYF
>TRBD2|TRBV7-2
CASSSRTSGGLETQYF
>.|TRBV7-9
CASSLGQGGNEQFF
>TRBD1|TRBV5-1
CASSLTGDSSNQPQHF
>.|TRBV20-1
CSAHHSDEQFF
>TRBD1|TRBV27
CASSPGTGSNHSPLHF
>TRBD1|TRBV4-3
CASSQDDRVDEQYF
>.|TRBV14
CASSQIDSHNSPLHF
>.|TRBV9
CASSVSVRANTGELFF
>.|TRBV28
CASSPHSSGNTIYF
>.|TRBV27
CASSLKPSYEQYF
>TRBD2|TRBV4-3
CASSRDYGYEQYF
>.|TRBV28
CASSSGNYGYTF
>.|TRBV28
CASSLLTLRSHGYTF
>TRBD2|TRBV27
CASSPRALLAGGPSEQFF
>TRBD1|TRBV18
CASSPQQGNYGYTF
>.|TRBV6-5
CASRYRGAGAGETQYF
>TRBD2|TRBV7-9
CASSTAGGPFF
>.|TRBV3-1/TRBV3-2
CASSQVSFDYGYTF
>.|TRBV2
CASSEYYEQYF
>TRBD2|TRBV6-6
CASSYSRSSGGYEQFF
>.|TRBV11-2
CASSLLDRVNTEAFF
>.|TRBV25-1
CASSPGKGPNEKLFF
>TRBD2|TRBV20-1
CSASLASGMDEQFF
>TRBD1|TRBV2
CASMSGTGKGAEQFF
>.|TRBV21-1
CASSAIRVMETQYF
>.|TRBV7-8
CASSQPGGAEGYTF
>.|TRBV7-8
CASSLGDTRNQPQHF
>TRBD1|TRBV28
CASSFVTGGSGNTIYF